This is a list of T cell receptor beta chains from one sample in a study of blood T cell repertoires in COVID-19. Data came from immunoSEQ multiplex PCR; TCRdb stores just in-frame clones and leaves some out. Altogether 200,000 to 250,000 clones are present, roughly 76% being singletons, with the ten largest covering around 7.2%. Sequenced sample: peripheral blood. These receptors were collected from a woman older than 75 with COVID-19, enrolled during active disease. Each CDR3 is given with its conserved first and last residue. The order of the fields is D gene, J gene, V gene, clone size, CDR3 protein, CDR3 DNA. The D gene is left open where the match is weak. Size is omitted from some rows. Given values are once, few, many or a class for expanded clones.

>-|TRBJ1-4|TRBV9|few
CASSVGQEVTNEKLFF
TGTGCCAGCAGCGTAGGACAGGAGGTCACTAATGAAAAACTGTTTTTT
>-|TRBJ1-2|TRBV29-1|-
CSVSQGNYGYTF
TGCAGCGTCTCACAGGGTAACTATGGCTACACCTTC
>TRBD2|TRBJ2-5|TRBV5-1|-
CASSSRGLDQETQYF
TGCGCCAGCAGCTCCCGAGGACTAGATCAAGAGACCCAGTACTTC
>-|TRBJ1-5|TRBV10-3|-
CAISGGDSSNQPQHF
TGTGCCATCAGTGGGGGCGACAGTAGCAATCAGCCCCAGCATTTT
>TRBD1|TRBJ1-2|TRBV5-6|-
CASSMTGKGGYTF
TGTGCCAGCAGCATGACAGGGAAGGGTGGCTACACCTTC
>TRBD1|TRBJ1-2|TRBV2|few
CASSYTTGAGGYTF
TGTGCCAGCAGTTATACGACAGGGGCTGGTGGCTACACCTTC
>TRBD1|TRBJ1-2|TRBV7-6|-
CASSQQGDYGYTF
TGTGCCAGCAGCCAACAGGGGGACTATGGCTACACCTTC
>TRBD2|TRBJ2-7|TRBV18|-
CASSEASGISYEQYF
TGTGCCAGCTCAGAAGCTAGCGGCATCTCCTACGAGCAGTACTTC
>-|TRBJ1-6|TRBV6-5|-
CASSSGVWNSPLHF
TGTGCCAGCAGTTCAGGGGTTTGGAATTCACCCCTCCACTTT
>TRBD2|TRBJ2-7|TRBV6-2/TRBV6-3|-
CASSWLAGLYEQYF
TGTGCCAGCAGTTGGCTAGCGGGATTATACGAGCAGTACTTC
>TRBD2|TRBJ2-7|TRBV2|-
CASAGLAGFSYEQYF
TGTGCCAGCGCAGGACTAGCGGGATTCTCCTACGAGCAGTACTTC
>-|TRBJ1-1|TRBV11-3|-
CASSPGVNTEAFF
TGTGCCAGCAGCCCCGGGGTTAACACTGAAGCTTTCTTT
>-|TRBJ1-5|TRBV7-8|-
CASSFDPGGSQHF
TGTGCCAGCAGCTTCGATCCGGGAGGGTCCCAGCATTTT
>TRBD2|TRBJ2-2|TRBV3-1/TRBV3-2|-
CASSRDYHPGELFF
TGTGCCAGCAGCCGGGACTATCATCCCGGGGAGCTGTTTTTT
>-|TRBJ2-2|TRBV30|-
CAWNARNTGELFF
TGTGCCTGGAATGCCAGGAACACCGGGGAGCTGTTTTTT
>-|TRBJ2-7|TRBV19|few
CASSKTGYEQYF
TGTGCCAGTAGTAAGACTGGATACGAGCAGTACTTC
>-|TRBJ1-2|TRBV19|-
CASSDSSLYGYTF
TGTGCCAGTAGTGACAGCTCCTTATATGGCTACACCTTC
>-|TRBJ2-5|TRBV18|-
CASSPDMRETQYF
TGTGCCAGCTCACCGGACATGAGAGAGACCCAGTACTTC
>-|TRBJ2-7|TRBV15|-
CATSRGGVSVEQYF
TGTGCCACCAGCAGAGGCGGGGTTAGCGTCGAGCAGTACTTC
>-|TRBJ1-3|TRBV19|few
CASGATGSGNTIYF
TGTGCCAGTGGAGCCACCGGCTCTGGAAACACCATATATTTT
>TRBD1|TRBJ1-1|TRBV19|-
CASSPRQGSTEAFF
TGTGCCAGTAGTCCCCGACAGGGGAGCACTGAAGCTTTCTTT
>-|TRBJ1-5|TRBV3-1/TRBV3-2|-
CASSQDGRGNQPQHF
TGTGCCAGCAGCCAAGATGGTAGGGGAAATCAGCCCCAGCATTTT
>-|TRBJ1-4|TRBV18|-
CASSPSLNEKLFF
TGTGCCAGCTCACCGAGCCTTAATGAAAAACTGTTTTTT
>TRBD2|TRBJ2-7|TRBV24-1|-
CATGSAGDGEQYF
TGTGCCACCGGGTCAGCGGGAGATGGCGAGCAGTACTTC
>-|TRBJ1-5|TRBV21-1|-
CASSLRTGEDNQPQHF
TGTGCCAGCAGCCTACGGACAGGGGAGGACAATCAGCCCCAGCATTTT
>-|TRBJ2-3|TRBV27|-
CASSHGSTDTQYF
TGTGCCAGCAGCCACGGGTCTACAGATACGCAGTATTTT
>TRBD1|TRBJ2-1|TRBV5-6|-
CASMQGTVYNEQFF
TGTGCCAGCATGCAAGGGACAGTTTACAATGAGCAGTTCTTC
>-|TRBJ1-2|TRBV6-2/TRBV6-3|-
CASSYSRLTANYGYTF
TGTGCCAGCAGTTACTCGAGGTTGACGGCTAACTATGGCTACACCTTC
>-|TRBJ1-1|TRBV5-8|few
CASSSYDLGRRAFF
TGTGCCAGCAGCTCCTATGACCTAGGTCGGAGGGCTTTCTTT
>TRBD1|TRBJ1-1|TRBV27|-
CASSSQGNGLNTEAFF
TGTGCCAGCAGTTCACAGGGGAATGGCTTAAACACTGAAGCTTTCTTT
>-|TRBJ1-1|TRBV9|-
CASSPEEGLVEAFF
TGTGCCAGCAGCCCCGAGGAGGGGCTGGTTGAAGCTTTCTTT
>-|TRBJ1-6|TRBV7-2|-
CASSLRGNSPLHF
TGTGCCAGCAGCTTGCGGGGGAATTCACCCCTCCACTTT
>-|TRBJ1-1|TRBV27|-
CASSSRHRNTEAFF
TGTGCCAGCAGCTCAAGACACCGGAACACTGAAGCTTTCTTT
>TRBD2|TRBJ2-1|TRBV9|-
CASSVGGTSGSFTYNEQFF
TGTGCCAGCAGCGTCGGCGGGACTAGCGGCTCTTTCACCTACAATGAGCAGTTCTTC
>-|TRBJ1-2|TRBV5-1|-
CASSSNPGMDGYTF
TGCGCCAGCAGCTCGAATCCGGGTATGGATGGCTACACCTTC
>TRBD2|TRBJ2-3|TRBV5-1|-
CASSLSLAGGVNTDTQYF
TGCGCCAGCAGCTTGAGTCTAGCGGGGGGTGTTAACACAGATACGCAGTATTTT
>-|TRBJ2-7|TRBV7-9|-
CASSLEVAGGEQYF
TGTGCCAGCAGCTTAGAGGTAGCTGGTGGCGAGCAGTACTTC
>-|TRBJ1-4|TRBV28|once
CASTVTLNNEKLFF
TGTGCCAGCACTGTGACTCTTAACAATGAAAAACTGTTTTTT
>TRBD1|TRBJ1-2|TRBV29-1|-
CSGDRGGEGYTF
TGCAGCGGGGACAGGGGAGGAGAGGGCTACACCTTC
>TRBD2|TRBJ2-2|TRBV4-1|few
CASRVSGANTGELFF
TGCGCCAGCAGAGTTAGCGGGGCGAACACCGGGGAGCTGTTTTTT
>-|TRBJ2-3|TRBV7-6|-
CASSRSREDTQYF
TGTGCCAGCAGCCGTTCTAGGGAGGATACGCAGTATTTT
>TRBD1|TRBJ1-3|TRBV11-2|-
CASSLMGQVENTIYF
TGTGCCAGCAGCTTAATGGGACAGGTCGAAAACACCATATATTTT
>TRBD1|TRBJ1-2|TRBV27|-
CASCQFGQANYGYTF
TGTGCCAGCTGCCAATTCGGACAGGCTAACTATGGCTACACCTTC
>-|TRBJ1-5|TRBV4-1|-
CASSHGQSNQPQHF
TGCGCCAGCAGCCACGGACAGAGCAATCAGCCCCAGCATTTT
>-|TRBJ2-6|TRBV5-5|-
CASSLIISSGANVLTF
TGTGCCAGCAGCTTGATAATCTCCTCTGGGGCCAACGTCCTGACTTTC
>-|TRBJ1-1|TRBV5-1|once
CASSLEGQRYAETFF
TGCGCCAGCAGCTTGGAAGGTCAGCGATACGCCGAGACTTTCTTT
>-|TRBJ1-1|TRBV30|-
CAWSAQPNTEAFF
TGTGCCTGGAGTGCACAGCCGAACACTGAAGCTTTCTTT
>TRBD2|TRBJ2-3|TRBV4-2|-
CASSLGASGRAFDTQYF
TGTGCCAGCAGCCTGGGGGCAAGCGGGAGGGCCTTTGATACGCAGTATTTT
>TRBD1|TRBJ1-1|TRBV7-8|-
CASSIILRDRVGRTEAFF
TGTGCCAGCAGCATAATCCTTCGGGACAGGGTGGGAAGAACTGAAGCTTTCTTT
>TRBD1|TRBJ2-2|TRBV4-1|-
CASTTQGQGTGELFF
TGCGCCAGCACCACACAGGGGCAGGGGACCGGGGAGCTGTTTTTT
>-|TRBJ2-5|TRBV28|-
CASSTTGIQETQYF
TGTGCCAGCAGTACCACAGGGATCCAAGAGACCCAGTACTTC
>TRBD1|TRBJ1-5|TRBV6-5|once
CASRSGQGNQPQHF
TGTGCCAGCAGGAGCGGACAGGGAAATCAGCCCCAGCATTTT
>TRBD1|TRBJ1-2|TRBV7-9|-
CASSLGGTGVSGYTF
TGTGCCAGCAGCTTAGGTGGTACAGGGGTCAGTGGCTACACCTTC
>TRBD1|TRBJ1-3|TRBV19|-
CASSMTGTGNTIYF
TGTGCCAGTAGTATGACAGGGACTGGAAACACCATATATTTT